This T cell receptor beta chain was captured in a study of cytomegalovirus exposure and HLA in healthy donors. Study-level background: A prior study identified 110 million or so unique TCR beta sequences from about 180 million T cells. Whole-study results and caveats: In an earlier analysis, most TCR beta V segments were productive about 87% or about 30% of the time. Presence/absence analyses supposed approximately even sequencing depth among donors. In most subjects, TCR beta sequences reportedly gave accurate predictions of HLA-A and HLA-B alleles.

As for this clone: What it binds is unknown.

Per germline, CDR1 MDHEN and CDR2 SYDVKM. V lost 8 bases, J lost 0 bases, and 8 bases lay in between. The CDR3 is 13 amino acids. The PCR had 60 Vbeta and 13 Jbeta primers. Sequencing was performed with immunoSEQ multiplex PCR; in TCRdb, only in-frame clones are kept and a portion is missing. The data contain about 78,000 clones, 60% to 75% of them seen just once; the ten biggest clones take up roughly 10%. Sequenced input: PBMCs. The genes are TRBV28 and TRBJ1-5, with D unclear. This TCR came from a woman aged 40 to 55 in good health and CMV-seropositive. The CDR3 reads CASGSVSNQPQHF. CDR3 nucleotide sequence: TGTGCCAGCGGCAGTGTTAGCAATCAGCCCCAGCATTTT.